Below are 14 T cell receptor beta chains sequenced from a single sample in a study of T-cell reconstitution after alpha-beta-depleted transplantation in children. It was with unique molecular identifiers that the TCRbeta library was prepared. Using its own MiXCR run on the PCR reads, TCRdb lists one record per CDR3 protein. The sample yields about 400,000 distinct CDR3 sequences, over 20% seen once. Sequencing was performed on PBMCs from the stem cell graft donor, taken from the stem cell graft. These receptors were taken from a human donor who donated a stem cell graft to a child with acute myeloid leukemia.

This clonotype was found a few times. V gene TRBV6-5 combines with J gene TRBJ2-7; 12 nucleotides match TRBD2. The CDR3 is 15 residues long. Germline values: CDR1 MNHEY, CDR2 SVGAGI. V lost 4 bases and J lost 6; bases outside the gene matches: 7. For the CDR3, the DNA is TGTGCCAGCAGTTCGAGAGGGACTAGCGGGTTCGAGCAGTACTTC. The encoded protein is CASSSRGTSGFEQYF.

This clonotype has more than one count but fewer than ten. This rearrangement joins TRBV7-9 to TRBJ2-1; no definite D call. Germline lookup yields CDR1 SEHNR and CDR2 FQNEAQ (reference sequence). V lost 5 bases to trimming and J lost 9 bases, with 8 bases between them. CDR3 size: 11 residues. CDR3 region: CASSVMGEQFF. CDR3 DNA sequence: TGTGCCAGCAGCGTCATGGGTGAGCAGTTCTTC.

This clonotype appeared a few times. The chain uses TRBV15 and TRBJ2-7; no clear D. The CDR3 is made up of 16 amino acids. CDR1 LNHNV and CDR2 YYDKDF come from the germline V gene (reference sequence). V was clipped by 3 bases and J by 1 base, with 16 bases between them. CDR3 nucleotide sequence: TGTGCCACCAGCAGTGAGCTTAGGTTGGTATCCTACGAGCAGTACTTC. Residues: CATSSELRLVSYEQYF. Looking up the rest from reference TRBV15 and TRBJ2-7 gives the full variable domain: DAMVIQNPRYQVTQFGKPVTLSCSQTLNHNVMYWYQQKSSQAPKLLFHYYDKDFNNEADTPDNFQSRRPNTSFCFLDIRSPGLGDTAMYLCATSSELRLVSYEQYFGPGTRLTVT.

The chain couples TRBV4-2 to TRBJ2-1; 9 bases match TRBD2. Germline assignment: CDR1 LGHNA and CDR2 YNFKEQ. The CDR3 spans 15 residues. Trimming at V came to 4 bases and at J to 5 bases, leaving 6 bases not matched to a gene. The CDR3 sequence is CASSRLVAGDNEQFF. For the CDR3, the DNA is TGTGCCAGCAGCCGGTTGGTAGCGGGAGACAATGAGCAGTTCTTC.

This clonotype was counted between two and nine times. The chain joins TRBV4-3 to TRBJ2-5; the D is unclear. Germline CDR1 reads LGHNA; CDR2 reads YSLEER. The ends were cut back, 3 bases at V and 5 bases at J, with 10 bases in the middle. CDR3 length equals 13 residues. The CDR3 reads CASSHLAEETQYF. CDR3 DNA sequence: TGCGCCAGCAGCCACCTTGCTGAGGAGACCCAGTACTTC.

The J gene is TRBJ2-5, the V gene TRBV29-1; a possible D gene is TRBD1 (6 bases). Germline V gene data show CDR1 as SQVTM and CDR2 as ANQGSEA. The CDR3 is 11 residues long. Trimming stripped 2 bases from V and 12 bases from J, with 13 bases between. The CDR3 here is CSVESRGLEYF. The DNA for the CDR3 is TGCAGCGTTGAATCCAGGGGCCTCGAGTACTTC.

This clonotype was seen more than once but under ten times. The chain employs TRBV20-1 and TRBJ2-7, with unresolved D. The CDR3 has 15 amino acids. The V gene's germline CDR1 is DFQATT and CDR2 SNEGSKA (reference sequence). Trimming pared 8 bases from V and 4 bases from J, leaving 24 bases between. In DNA form, the CDR3 reads TGCAGTCCGACCCTCCCCCTAGGTCCAGAATACGAGCAGTACTTC. Its protein product is CSPTLPLGPEYEQYF.

This clonotype occurred once. CDR3 sequence (DNA): TGCGCCAGCAGCCAAGACCGACAGGGCTACGAGCAGTACTTC. It codes for CASSQDRQGYEQYF. The V gene is TRBV4-1, the J gene TRBJ2-7; 7 bases match TRBD1. V was pared by 0 bases and J by 3 bases, with 2 bases of the junction left unmatched. CDR3 length equals 14 residues. Germline V gives CDR1 MGHRA, CDR2 YSYEKL.

The V gene is TRBV20-1, the J gene TRBJ2-3; 9 bases line up with TRBD2. The germline V gene has CDR1 DFQATT and CDR2 SNEGSKA (reference sequence). Trimming at V came to 6 bases and at J to 5 bases, leaving 6 bases not matched to a gene. There are 13 residues in the CDR3. Written as DNA, the CDR3 is TGCAGTGCCATCCGACTAGCGGAAGATACGCAGTATTTT. Its protein product is CSAIRLAEDTQYF.

A few counts support this clonotype. V and J are TRBV7-3 and TRBJ2-3; D could derive from TRBD1 or TRBD2 (5 bases each). Trimming removed 4 bases from V and 4 bases from J, with 12 bases in between. The CDR3 totals 14 residues. Per germline, CDR1 SGHTA and CDR2 FQGTGA. The CDR3 DNA is TGTGCCAGCAGCTCCGGGACCGGGGCAGATACGCAGTATTTT. It is translated as CASSSGTGADTQYF.

This clonotype has only one observation. The gene calls are TRBV25-1 and TRBJ2-7; D perhaps matches TRBD2 (5 bases). Germline CDR1 and CDR2: MGHDK and SYGVNS. This CDR3 is 14 amino acids long. Trimming removed 10 bases at V and 4 bases at J, with 20 bases between. The CDR3 bases are TGTGCCACCTCCGGGAAAGAGGATTTTTACGAGCAGTACTTC. This codes for CATSGKEDFYEQYF.

The chain couples TRBV3-1 to TRBJ2-1; 7 bases fit TRBD2. CDR1 is LGHDT and CDR2 is YNNKEL in the germline V gene (reference sequence). V trimming: 6 bases; J trimming: 4 bases; junction bases outside the gene matches: 9. The CDR3 sequence is 15 residues long. The CDR3 DNA reads TGTGCCAGCAGGAAGGTGCTAGCGGCTTACAATGAGCAGTTCTTC. Amino acids: CASRKVLAAYNEQFF.

The V call is TRBV2, the J call TRBJ1-1, with D maybe TRBD1 (6 bases). V was cut by 5 bases and J by 1 base, with 11 bases left in between. Germline CDR1 is SNHLY and CDR2 is FYNNEI. The CDR3 extends over 14 amino acids. CDR3 loop: CASSMGTQNTEAFF. CDR3 coding DNA: TGTGCCAGCAGTATGGGGACACAGAACACTGAAGCTTTCTTT.

V usage is TRBV5-1 and J usage is TRBJ2-6; no reliable D call. Germline CDR1 reads SGHRS; CDR2 reads YFSETQ. CDR3 length: 18 residues. Trimming took 4 bases from V and 0 from J, leaving 17 bases between them. The CDR3 sequence is CASSHSHSLTSGANVLTF. The CDR3 DNA reads TGCGCCAGCAGCCATTCTCACAGCCTCACCTCTGGGGCCAACGTCCTGACTTTC.